This TCR beta chain comes out of a study of blood T cell repertoires in COVID-19. Looking at the study overall: There were acute and convalescent COVID-19 samples, and they came from the United States, Italy and Spain. In each case, the material was cDNA or gDNA derived from T cells, B-cell-depleted T cells, or PBMCs.

The authors' processing: By means of reference gene primer amplification, nucleated cell counts were estimated. Assay: immunoSEQ multiplex PCR; the TCRdb copy retains only in-frame clones and omits some. The V and J calls and clone size were taken over from that table, and D and trimming were inferred from the DNA. The sample carries about 400,000 clones, about nine tenths recorded once. Participants spanned ages about 18 to 95 years and resided in about two dozen US areas. The receptor comes from a woman in her twenties or thirties who had recovered from COVID-19. Sequencing was performed on PBMCs or T cells enriched from blood (not recorded which).

In DNA, the CDR3 is TGTGCCAGCAGCCAAGGATGGGACAGGGGTTCCCAGCATTTT. It yields the protein CASSQGWDRGSQHF. V gene TRBV3-1 (or the pseudogene TRBV3-2) combines with J gene TRBJ1-5; 10 positions agree with TRBD1. V trimming: 1 base; J trimming: 11 bases; junction bases outside the gene matches: 5. Germline V CDR1 and CDR2: LGHDT, YNNKEL (reference sequence). The CDR3 runs to 14 residues.